This T cell receptor (beta chain) is drawn from a study of blood T cells in healthy people across ages. General study findings and limits: When one million T cells were used, diversity estimates were thought to be underestimates. The unknown donor CMV status may have confounded expanded clonotype changes.

Remarks on this clonotype: The antigen remains unidentified.

This CDR3 is built from 18 residues. Primers used in a second PCR of about 7 to 11 cycles were a sample-barcoded 5' primer and a J-beta primer mix. TCRdb re-analysed the 5' RACE reads in MiXCR, keeping a single row per CDR3 protein. Of about 760,000 distinct CDR3 sequences detected, just over 55% appear once; the ten largest clones hold approximately 24%. The sample taken for sequencing was blood. The chain recombines TRBV12-3 or TRBV12-4 with TRBJ2-1, with 10 bases that match TRBD2. TRBJ2-7 explains the end of the DNA better; the J call may be wrong. The sequence was collected from a man aged 35-49 years in good health. DNA for the CDR3: TGTGCCAGCAGTTTAAGCCTAGCGGGGGACTTCTCCTACAATGAGCAGTACTTC. Its protein is CASSLSLAGDFSYNEQYF.